This is a list of T cell receptor beta chains from one sample in a study of graft-versus-host responses after intestinal transplantation. Their specific antigens are unknown. Assay used: immunoSEQ multiplex PCR; TCRdb lists only in-frame clones, some missing. The table shows about 110,000 clones, with over 85% occurring only once. The material was unstimulated CD4+ T cells sorted from spleen or lymph node cells, obtained before transplant. The origin of the receptors is a human donor who was the organ donor for an intestinal transplant. Both conserved end residues are part of each CDR3. A D gene is named only where the DNA matches it firmly. A row's size may be missing; if present it is once, few, many or a size class.

CDR3 protein | CDR3 DNA | J gene | V gene | D gene | clone size
CASQGEGNIQYF | TGCGCCAGCCAGGGTGAAGGAAACATTCAGTACTTC | TRBJ2-4 | TRBV5-1 | - | -
CSAEDRTEAFF | TGCAGTGCTGAAGATCGGACTGAAGCTTTCTTT | TRBJ1-1 | TRBV20-1 | - | once
CASSPPQGAGGQPQHF | TGTGCCAGCAGCCCCCCCCAGGGGGCAGGAGGTCAGCCCCAGCATTTT | TRBJ1-5 | TRBV28 | TRBD1 | -
CASSPGRSSYNEQFF | TGTGCCAGCAGCCCCGGGCGCAGCTCCTACAATGAGCAGTTCTTC | TRBJ2-1 | TRBV9 | - | -
CASSEGRHYEQYF | TGCGCCAGCAGTGAAGGGAGGCACTACGAGCAGTACTTC | TRBJ2-7 | TRBV10-2 | - | -
CASSFGGSRGYEQYF | TGTGCCAGCAGCTTCGGGGGGTCCAGAGGTTACGAGCAGTACTTC | TRBJ2-7 | TRBV5-4 | TRBD2 | once
CASSFRGGYGYTF | TGTGCCAGCAGTTTCCGGGGGGGCTATGGCTACACCTTC | TRBJ1-2 | TRBV27 | - | -
CASSYGLAGQTGELFF | TGTGCCAGCAGCTATGGACTAGCGGGACAGACCGGGGAGCTGTTTTTT | TRBJ2-2 | TRBV9 | TRBD2 | -
CASSKEGLAGSSYNEQFF | TGTGCCAGCAGCAAAGAGGGACTAGCGGGGAGCTCCTACAATGAGCAGTTCTTC | TRBJ2-1 | TRBV21-1 | - | -
CASKLFSGMNTEAFF | TGTGCCAGCAAGCTGTTTAGTGGTATGAACACTGAAGCTTTCTTT | TRBJ1-1 | TRBV21-1 | - | -
CASAIGTSGQEF | TGTGCCAGTGCGATCGGGACTAGCGGGCAGGAATTT | TRBJ2-3 | TRBV6-5 | TRBD2 | -
CASRIRGLNTEAFF | TGTGCCAGTAGAATCAGGGGACTGAACACTGAAGCTTTCTTT | TRBJ1-1 | TRBV19 | - | -
CASSSPTAGLGGELFF | TGCGCCAGCAGCTCCCCTACAGCAGGGTTAGGCGGGGAGCTGTTTTTT | TRBJ2-2 | TRBV4-1 | - | -
CASSYVSGVLHEQYF | TGTGCCAGCAGTTACGTCTCTGGGGTCCTCCACGAGCAGTACTTC | TRBJ2-7 | TRBV6-5 | - | few
CASRKPKAGGPDWEQYF | TGCGCCAGCCGAAAACCAAAGGCGGGAGGGCCAGATTGGGAGCAGTACTTC | TRBJ2-7 | TRBV4-1 | TRBD2 | -
CASGGLTGISYEQYF | TGTGCCAGCGGGGGGTTAACAGGGATCTCCTACGAGCAGTACTTC | TRBJ2-7 | TRBV6-1 | - | -
CAWSLPWGQSYEQYF | TGTGCCTGGAGCCTACCCTGGGGACAGTCCTACGAGCAGTACTTC | TRBJ2-7 | TRBV30 | TRBD1 | once
CASSSDAGITNEQFF | TGTGCCAGCAGTTCAGACGCGGGGATTACCAATGAGCAGTTCTTC | TRBJ2-1 | TRBV28 | - | -
CSVQQGLAADTGELFF | TGCAGCGTCCAACAAGGACTAGCGGCAGACACCGGGGAGCTGTTTTTT | TRBJ2-2 | TRBV29-1 | TRBD2 | -
CASSQDQGTDLQETQYF | TGCGCCAGCAGCCAAGATCAGGGGACAGATTTACAAGAGACCCAGTACTTC | TRBJ2-5 | TRBV4-1 | TRBD1 | -
CASSTTGLGEQYF | TGTGCCAGCAGCACAACTGGGCTTGGCGAGCAGTACTTC | TRBJ2-7 | TRBV27 | - | once
CASSRGTSSWEKLFF | TGTGCCAGCAGCCGCGGGACCAGCTCTTGGGAAAAACTGTTTTTT | TRBJ1-4 | TRBV7-2 | - | -
CASSARGQNRAFF | TGTGCCAGCAGTGCCAGGGGTCAGAATCGGGCTTTCTTT | TRBJ1-1 | TRBV6-1 | - | -
CASRRGTTTDTQYF | TGTGCCAGTAGGCGGGGGACTACCACAGATACGCAGTATTTT | TRBJ2-3 | TRBV19 | TRBD2 | -
CASSPGNRDADTQYF | TGTGCCAGCAGCCCCGGGAATAGAGACGCAGATACGCAGTATTTT | TRBJ2-3 | TRBV9 | - | -